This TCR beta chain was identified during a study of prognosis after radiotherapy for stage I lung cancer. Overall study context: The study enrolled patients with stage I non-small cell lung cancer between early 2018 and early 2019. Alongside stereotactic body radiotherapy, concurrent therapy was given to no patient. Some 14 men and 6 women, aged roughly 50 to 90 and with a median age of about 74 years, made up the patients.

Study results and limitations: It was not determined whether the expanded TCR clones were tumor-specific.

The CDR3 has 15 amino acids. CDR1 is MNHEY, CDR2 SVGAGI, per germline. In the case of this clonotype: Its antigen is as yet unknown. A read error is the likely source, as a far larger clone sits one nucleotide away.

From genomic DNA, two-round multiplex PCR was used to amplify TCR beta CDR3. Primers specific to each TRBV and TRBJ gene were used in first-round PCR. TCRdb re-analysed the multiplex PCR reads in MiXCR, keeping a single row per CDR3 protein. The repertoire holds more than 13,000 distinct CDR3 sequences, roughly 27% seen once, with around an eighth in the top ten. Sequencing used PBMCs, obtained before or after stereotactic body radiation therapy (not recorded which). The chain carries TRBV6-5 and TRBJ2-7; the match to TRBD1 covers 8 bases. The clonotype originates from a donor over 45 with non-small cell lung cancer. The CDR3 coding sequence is TGTGCCAGCAGAGTTACTGCCCCGGGACAGGATACCCAGCACTTC. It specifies CASRVTAPGQDTQHF.